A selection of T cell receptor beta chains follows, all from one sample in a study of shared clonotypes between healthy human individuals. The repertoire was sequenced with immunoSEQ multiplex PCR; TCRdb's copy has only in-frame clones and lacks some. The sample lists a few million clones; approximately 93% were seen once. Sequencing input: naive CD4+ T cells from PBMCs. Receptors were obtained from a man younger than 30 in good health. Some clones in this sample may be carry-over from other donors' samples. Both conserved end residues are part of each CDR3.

CASSLGPGGDEQFF	TRBV5-6	TRBJ2-1
CASSLGTSGTTSGANVLTF	TRBV7-9	TRBJ2-6
CAISSHTETYGYTF	TRBV10-3	TRBJ1-2
CASTRGVATWGATQYF	TRBV11-2	TRBJ2-3
CASRGTDYEQYF	TRBV27	TRBJ2-7
CASSSDGTGVTDTQYF	TRBV7-9	TRBJ2-3
CASSSSRTNGYTF	TRBV6-5	TRBJ1-2
CASSDPGTGGLGYGYTF	TRBV6-1	TRBJ1-2
CAISEAGASEQYF	TRBV10-3	TRBJ2-7
CASSPYSLDYGYTF	TRBV7-2	TRBJ1-2
CASSDIYEQYF	TRBV6-4	TRBJ2-7
CASSLLRTSGTYNEQFF	TRBV5-8	TRBJ2-1
CASRTQGQGTQYF	TRBV28	TRBJ2-5
CASSRDSNQPQHF	TRBV28	TRBJ1-5
CASSEGTSGSMYF	TRBV2	TRBJ2-7
CASNLDSPETQYF	TRBV6-6	TRBJ2-5
CASSEEQGGYTEAFF	TRBV2	TRBJ1-1
CASSDTLPNLHPRSTDTQYF	TRBV2	TRBJ2-3
CASSPLLRVAGRSSYEQYF	TRBV28	TRBJ2-7
CASSLALGDLAEAFF	TRBV5-1	TRBJ1-1
CASNQLGREQYF	TRBV28	TRBJ2-7
CASSLAGQTTDTQYF	TRBV7-9	TRBJ2-3
CASSAGTTNTGELFF	TRBV5-1	TRBJ2-2
CSVGQGDEKLFF	TRBV29-1	TRBJ1-4
CASSPQGATQYF	TRBV9	TRBJ2-3
CASRKGSGANVLTF	TRBV7-2	TRBJ2-6
CASSSLPGFFGGELFF	TRBV7-2	TRBJ2-2
CASSTGGSSGANVLTF	TRBV18	TRBJ2-6
CASSLRGRPYEQYF	TRBV27	TRBJ2-7
CASSSDGGYGYTF	TRBV7-3	TRBJ1-2
CASSFVRGNTEAFF	TRBV5-1	TRBJ1-1